This is a list of T cell receptor beta chains from one sample in a study of cytomegalovirus exposure and HLA in healthy donors. Clones were sequenced by immunoSEQ multiplex PCR, and TCRdb holds only the in-frame ones, with some missing. The data show about 200,000 clones, with roughly 77% seen just once and approximately 0.4% held by the top ten. What was sequenced was PBMCs. The receptors here all came from a male donor in good health and CMV-seropositive. CDR3s include the opening cysteine and the closing phenylalanine or tryptophan. The order of the fields is V gene, J gene, clone size, D gene, CDR3 DNA, CDR3 protein. The D gene is left open where the match is weak. Size is omitted from some rows. Given values are once, few, many or a class for expanded clones.

TRBV7-3,TRBJ1-2,once,.,TGTGCCAGCGGTCAGACAGAAGACTATGGCTACACCTTC,CASGQTEDYGYTF
TRBV29-1,TRBJ2-7,once,TRBD2,TGCAGCGTGACTGCCCCCCTAGCGGGGTACGAGCAGTACTTC,CSVTAPLAGYEQYF
TRBV19,TRBJ2-1,.,.,TGTGCCAGTAGTATCCCGCCCCTAACCTACAATGAGCAGTTCTTC,CASSIPPLTYNEQFF
TRBV5-4,TRBJ2-1,.,TRBD1,TGTGCCAGCAGCCCGGGGGACAGGGGAGGCAATGAGCAGTTCTTC,CASSPGDRGGNEQFF
TRBV7-9,TRBJ1-1,medium-sized,.,TGTGCCAGCAGCTTAGATACAGGTTCTGAAGCTTTCTTT,CASSLDTGSEAFF
TRBV11-2,TRBJ1-4,once,.,TGTGCCAGCAGCTCCCACAGGGTGACTAATGAAAAACTGTTTTTT,CASSSHRVTNEKLFF
TRBV15,TRBJ2-7,once,.,TGTGCCACCAGCAGACATTCTAGCGGAGGGGGTCTCTACGAGCAGTACTTC,CATSRHSSGGGLYEQYF
TRBV7-6,TRBJ2-1,.,.,TGTGCCAGCAGCTTAGTTGGCGGTGAGCAGTTCTTC,CASSLVGGEQFF
TRBV20-1,TRBJ1-2,.,.,TGCAGTGCTAGACCAGGGGACGGCTACACCTTC,CSARPGDGYTF
TRBV4-3,TRBJ1-5,.,.,TGCGCCAGCAGCCTCGGACAGAGCAATCAGCCCCAGCATTTT,CASSLGQSNQPQHF
TRBV7-2,TRBJ1-3,.,.,TGTGCCAGCAGTTGGCCTGACAGGAACTCTGGAAACACCATATATTTT,CASSWPDRNSGNTIYF
TRBV5-6,TRBJ1-3,.,.,TGTGCCAGCAGCTTTGTCAGCTCTGGAAACACCATATATTTT,CASSFVSSGNTIYF
TRBV9,TRBJ1-1,.,.,TGTGCCAGCAGCGTAGAGGGCAGGGTGGCCACTGAAGCTTTCTTT,CASSVEGRVATEAFF
TRBV19,TRBJ2-7,.,TRBD2,TGTGCCAGTAGTTCAACTAGCGGACCCTACGAGCAGTACTTC,CASSSTSGPYEQYF
TRBV9,TRBJ2-2,once,.,TGTGTCAGCAGCGTAGACGTTAGTGCCGGGGAGCTGTTTTTT,CVSSVDVSAGELFF
TRBV4-2,TRBJ2-4,.,TRBD2,TGTGCCAGCAGCCCCGAATGGGGACTAGCGGGTAAACTAGCCAAAAACATTCAGTACTTC,CASSPEWGLAGKLAKNIQYF
TRBV2,TRBJ1-5,.,.,TGTGCCAGCAGTGAAGCAGGGAGAAGCAATCAGCCCCAGCATTTT,CASSEAGRSNQPQHF
TRBV30,TRBJ2-3,.,TRBD2,TGTGCCTGGTCTACACTAGCGGTCACAGATACGCAGTATTTT,CAWSTLAVTDTQYF
TRBV7-2,TRBJ1-2,once,.,TGTGCCAGCAGCTTCTGGGCTGGGAGGTCTGGCTACACCTTC,CASSFWAGRSGYTF
TRBV5-6,TRBJ2-7,.,TRBD1,TGTGCCAGCAGCCTATGGACAGGGTTAGACGAGCAGTACTTC,CASSLWTGLDEQYF
TRBV7-3,TRBJ2-2,.,.,TGTGCCAGCAGCTTATCGGTCGGGGAGCTGTTTTTT,CASSLSVGELFF
TRBV7-9,TRBJ2-5,.,.,TGTGCCAGCAGCTTTAGTGAGACCCAGTACTTC,CASSFSETQYF
TRBV6-6,TRBJ1-1,.,.,TGTGCCAGCAGTCCTAGATACGGTAACACTGAAGCTTTCTTT,CASSPRYGNTEAFF
TRBV27,TRBJ2-5,.,.,TGTGCCAGCCAATGGCTGGAGACCCAGTACTTC,CASQWLETQYF
TRBV19,TRBJ2-1,.,.,TGTGCCAGTAGTCGGGACTCCGAATACAATGAGCAGTTCTTC,CASSRDSEYNEQFF
TRBV15,TRBJ1-5,.,TRBD1,TGTGCCACCAGCGGCACTATCCTCCGGGACAGGGATTTGACGCCCCAGCATTTT,CATSGTILRDRDLTPQHF
TRBV29-1,TRBJ1-1,.,.,TGCAGCGTTGCCCAGGGATCTGAAGCTTTCTTT,CSVAQGSEAFF
TRBV6-5,TRBJ1-2,.,.,TGTGCCAGCAGTTACTCGAGGGACTCCTTCTATGGCTACACCTTC,CASSYSRDSFYGYTF